Each of the 10 T cell receptor beta chains below was sequenced from the same sample in a study of blood T cell repertoires in COVID-19. TCRdb's copy holds only in-frame clones and misses some; the assay was immunoSEQ multiplex PCR. The table records some 150,000 clones, 70% to 85% of them present only once. The source material was peripheral blood. The source is a man aged 60 to 69 with COVID-19, enrolled during active disease.

A few counts support this clone. The J gene is TRBJ1-1, the V gene TRBV6-5; 7 bases align to TRBD1. Losses at the gene ends were 6 bases for V and 8 bases for J; bases not matched to a gene: 9. Germline V gene lookup returns CDR1 MNHEY and CDR2 SVGAGI. This CDR3 contains 13 residues. CDR3 bases: TGTGCCAGCAGGCACCCGGGGACAGAGGAAGCTTTCTTT. It encodes CASRHPGTEEAFF.

The chain links TRBV28 to TRBJ2-7; 8 bases fit TRBD1. CDR1 and CDR2 from the germline V gene are MDHEN and SYDVKM. Trimming cost V 3 bases and J 0 bases; bases outside gene matches: 4. The CDR3 runs 15 residues. CDR3 DNA sequence: TGTGCCAGCAGTTTCGGGGACAGGAACTCCTACGAGCAGTACTTC. Residues: CASSFGDRNSYEQYF.

This chain uses TRBV7-3 with TRBJ1-1; D possibly corresponds to TRBD1 (5 bases). Trimming left V 6 bases short and J 8 bases short, with 28 bases between. CDR1 is SGHTA and CDR2 is FQGTGA in the germline V gene. The CDR3 loop spans 17 amino acids. CDR3 nucleotide sequence: TGTGCCAGCAGAGAAGGGAACAAAGGGAGGGGCCAAGAAGAAGCTTTCTTT. Amino acid sequence: CASREGNKGRGQEEAFF.

The genes are TRBV7-9 and TRBJ1-1; perhaps TRBD1 as D (5 bases). This CDR3 contains 13 residues. The V and J ends lost 10 bases and 5 bases respectively, with 17 bases between them. CDR1 and CDR2 from the germline V gene are SEHNR and FQNEAQ (reference sequence). Here the CDR3 reads CATRWGGLTEAFF. The CDR3 DNA reads as TGTGCCACCAGGTGGGGGGGATTGACTGAAGCTTTCTTT.

This chain connects TRBV6-2 or TRBV6-3 to TRBJ2-6; the D gene is possibly TRBD1 (6 bases). Germline CDR1 is MNHEY and CDR2 is SVGEGT. The CDR3 extends over 19 amino acids. V shed 4 bases and J shed 0 bases, with 19 bases lying between them. CDR3 nucleotide sequence: TGTGCCAGCAGTTCCCAGACAGGTGTATATTCCTCTGGGGCCAACGTCCTGACTTTC. Encoded protein: CASSSQTGVYSSGANVLTF.

V usage is TRBV9 and J usage is TRBJ1-2; D gene ambiguous. V lost 0 bases and J 1 base, leaving 7 bases between the germline ends. The V gene's germline CDR1 is SGDLS and CDR2 YYNGEE. The CDR3 has 14 residues. The DNA for the CDR3 is TGTGCCAGCAGCGTAGACTTTTTTAACTATGGCTACACCTTC. Encoded protein: CASSVDFFNYGYTF.

The rearrangement joins TRBV5-1 to TRBJ2-7; TRBD2 aligns across 8 bases. This CDR3 comprises 16 residues. The germline V gene encodes CDR1 SGHRS and CDR2 YFSETQ. V shed 4 bases, J shed 4 bases, and the junction held 13 bases outside the gene matches. CDR3 amino acids: CASSQVITSGRYEQYF. The CDR3 DNA reads as TGCGCCAGCAGCCAAGTAATTACTAGCGGAAGATACGAGCAGTACTTC. The complete variable domain, with remaining parts taken from reference TRBV5-1 and TRBJ2-7, reads KAGVTQTPRYLIKTRGQQVTLSCSPISGHRSVSWYQQTPGQGLQFLFEYFSETQRNKGNFPGRFSGRQFSNSRSEMNVSTLELGDSALYLCASSQVITSGRYEQYFGPGTRLTVT.

The J gene is TRBJ2-7, the V gene TRBV10-3, with 8 bases aligning to TRBD1. Per germline, CDR1 ENHRY and CDR2 SYGVKD. Losses at the gene ends were 11 bases for V and 3 bases for J; bases not matched to a gene: 6. CDR3 length: 12 residues. The CDR3 region is CAAGTGLYEQYF. In nucleotides, the CDR3 is TGTGCCGCAGGGACAGGTCTCTACGAGCAGTACTTC.

The genes are TRBV3-1 (or the pseudogene TRBV3-2) and TRBJ2-4, with D possibly being TRBD2 (6 bases). CDR3 length: 13 amino acids. CDR1 and CDR2 (germline): LGHDT, YNNKEL (reference sequence). Trimming left V 1 base short and J 15 bases short, with 16 bases between. CDR3 region: CASSQGLEGSRYF. In DNA, the CDR3 is TGTGCCAGCAGCCAAGGTTTGGAGGGATCGAGGTACTTC.

In its sample, this clone was seen a few times. The V gene is TRBV14, the J gene TRBJ2-3, with D unclear. The CDR3 is 14 amino acids. Germline V gene data show CDR1 as SGHDN and CDR2 as FVKESK. Trimming shortened V by 0 bases and J by 6 bases, and 10 bases separated the two germline ends. This CDR3 is CASSQDLGRDTQYF. The CDR3 coding sequence is TGTGCCAGCAGCCAAGATCTGGGCAGGGATACGCAGTATTTT.